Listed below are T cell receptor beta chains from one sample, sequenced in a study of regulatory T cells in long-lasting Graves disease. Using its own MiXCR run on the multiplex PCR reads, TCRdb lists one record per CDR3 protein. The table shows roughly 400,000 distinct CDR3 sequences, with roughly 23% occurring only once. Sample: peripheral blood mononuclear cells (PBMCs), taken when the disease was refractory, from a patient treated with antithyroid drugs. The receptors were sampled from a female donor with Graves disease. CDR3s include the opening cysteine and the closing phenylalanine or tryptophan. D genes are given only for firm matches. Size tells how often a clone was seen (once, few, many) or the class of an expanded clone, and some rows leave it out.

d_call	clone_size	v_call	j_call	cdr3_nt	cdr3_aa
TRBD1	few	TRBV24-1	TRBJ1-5	TGTGCCACCAGTGACCCAACTACAGGGGATGGTCAGCCCCAGCATTTT	CATSDPTTGDGQPQHF
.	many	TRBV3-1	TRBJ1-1	TGTGCCAGCAGCTTCTCCTCGAGGGAGCGGACTTTCTTT	CASSFSSRERTFF
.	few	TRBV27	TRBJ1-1	TGTGCCAGCAGTTTACGGGACCCCAATGAAGCTTTCTTT	CASSLRDPNEAFF
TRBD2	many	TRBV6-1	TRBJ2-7	TGTGCCAGCAGAACCGATAGCGGGAGCTACGAGCAGTACTTC	CASRTDSGSYEQYF
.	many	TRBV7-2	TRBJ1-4	TGTGCCAGCAGCTTAACCCAGAATGAAAAACTGTTTTTT	CASSLTQNEKLFF
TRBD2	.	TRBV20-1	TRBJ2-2	TGCAGTGCCATCAGCGGGGGAGACACCGGGGAGCTGTTTTTT	CSAISGGDTGELFF
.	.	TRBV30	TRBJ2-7	TGTGCCTGGAGGCCCCCCGGGAGCTCCTACGAGCAGTACTTC	CAWRPPGSSYEQYF
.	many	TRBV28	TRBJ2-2	TGTGCCAGCAGTTTCGGGGGGCGAACCGGGGAGCTGTTTTTT	CASSFGGRTGELFF
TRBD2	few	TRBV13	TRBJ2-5	TGTGCCAGCCAGTATCGAGCGGGACTGGGGGAGACCCAGTACTTC	CASQYRAGLGETQYF
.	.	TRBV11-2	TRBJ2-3	TGTGCCAGCAGCTTAGATGACTCGCTCGATACGCAGTATTTT	CASSLDDSLDTQYF
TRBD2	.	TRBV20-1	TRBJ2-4	TGCAGTGCTAGATTGTGGGCTAGCGGGAAGATAAACATTCAGTACTTC	CSARLWASGKINIQYF
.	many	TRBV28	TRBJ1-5	TGTGCCAGCAGTTCCCCGGCCCCGGGGGCGTCACAGCCCCAGCATTTT	CASSSPAPGASQPQHF
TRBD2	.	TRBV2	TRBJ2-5	TGTGCCAGCAGTGATACGGGAGGGGGAGGAGGGGAGACCCAGTACTTC	CASSDTGGGGGETQYF
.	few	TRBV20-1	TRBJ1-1	TGCAGTGCTAACCCCTTGCTCGGGTACACTGAAGCTTTCTTT	CSANPLLGYTEAFF
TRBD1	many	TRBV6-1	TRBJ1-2	TGTGCCAGCAGACCCAGACAGGGAGAGCTCCTCTATGGCTACACCTTC	CASRPRQGELLYGYTF
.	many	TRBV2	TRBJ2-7	TGTGCCAGCAGTGAAGCGCTTTGGGAGGCTACCTACGAGCAGTACTTC	CASSEALWEATYEQYF
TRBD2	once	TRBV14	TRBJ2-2	TGTGCCAGCAGCCAAGGCACCGGACTAGCGGGAGACGGTGCCGGGGAGCTGTTTTTT	CASSQGTGLAGDGAGELFF
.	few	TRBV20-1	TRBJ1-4	TGCAGTGCTAGCGGTTCTGAAAAACTGTTTTTT	CSASGSEKLFF
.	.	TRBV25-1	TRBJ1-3	TGTGCCAGCAGTGAATATTTCGACAGCTCTGGAAACACCATATATTTT	CASSEYFDSSGNTIYF
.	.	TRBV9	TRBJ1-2	TGTGCCAGCAGCGGAGGATCAAGGGGCTACACCTTC	CASSGGSRGYTF
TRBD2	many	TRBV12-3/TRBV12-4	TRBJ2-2	TGTGCCAGCACCCTTTGGGGGGGGAACACCGGGGAGCTGTTTTTT	CASTLWGGNTGELFF
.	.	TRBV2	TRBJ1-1	TGTGCCAGCAACGGAGACAGTTTTTCCCCGAACACTGAAGCTTTCTTT	CASNGDSFSPNTEAFF
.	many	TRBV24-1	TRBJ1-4	TGTGCCACCAGTGAAGGCATGTGGAATGAAAAACTGTTTTTT	CATSEGMWNEKLFF
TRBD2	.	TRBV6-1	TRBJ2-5	TGTGCCAGCAGACCCGGGGCGGGAGTGGAGACCCAGTACTTC	CASRPGAGVETQYF
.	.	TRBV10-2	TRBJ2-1	TGCGCCAGCAGGGAGGGAACTTGGGCCGGAGGGCACAATGAGCAGTTCTTC	CASREGTWAGGHNEQFF
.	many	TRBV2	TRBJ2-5	TGTGCCAGCACCGAAAATCCTGGGTTTCAAGAGACCCAGTACTTC	CASTENPGFQETQYF
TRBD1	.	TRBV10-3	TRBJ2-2	TGTGCCATCAAGGGACAGACCCAGCGGCCTAACACCGGGGAGCTGTTTTTT	CAIKGQTQRPNTGELFF
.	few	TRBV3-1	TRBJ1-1	TGTGCCAGCAGCCAAGATGATTGGGGGGAAGCTTTCTTT	CASSQDDWGEAFF
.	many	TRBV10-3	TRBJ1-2	TGTGCCATCAGTGGCCAGGGTAAGGACTATGGCTACACCTTC	CAISGQGKDYGYTF
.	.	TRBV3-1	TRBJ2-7	TGTGCCAGCAGCCAAGAAGCCGGACTTGTATACTCCTACGAGCAGTACTTC	CASSQEAGLVYSYEQYF
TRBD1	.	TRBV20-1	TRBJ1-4	TGCAGTGCAGTCGGGACAGGGGGCATCACTAATGAAAAACTGTTTTTT	CSAVGTGGITNEKLFF
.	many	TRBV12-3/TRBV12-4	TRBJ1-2	TGTGCCAGCCATCGTCAGGACTCGGGGGACTATGGCTACACCTTC	CASHRQDSGDYGYTF
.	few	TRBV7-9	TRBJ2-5	TGTGCCAGCAGCTTAGCGGCCTGGGGCGAGACCCAGTACTTC	CASSLAAWGETQYF
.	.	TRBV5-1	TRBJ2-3	TGCGCCAGCAGTCGGGAGTTCGCAGATACGCAGTATTTT	CASSREFADTQYF
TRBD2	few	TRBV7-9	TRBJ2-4	TGTGCCAGTCAAGCGGGAGAATCCAGTTTAGCCAAAAACATTCAGTACTTC	CASQAGESSLAKNIQYF
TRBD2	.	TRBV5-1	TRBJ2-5	TGCGCCAGCAGGGAGCGGGAGCCCCAAGAGACCCAGTACTTC	CASREREPQETQYF
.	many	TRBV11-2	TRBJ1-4	TGTGCCAGCAGCTTAGGGCGGGCGGAACTGTTTTTT	CASSLGRAELFF
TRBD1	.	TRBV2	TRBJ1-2	TGTGCCAGCGTCTCATCCCCGGTTGGACAGGGGGAGGGCTACACCTTC	CASVSSPVGQGEGYTF
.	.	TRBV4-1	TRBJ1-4	TGCGCCAGCAGCCAATTCGTTGCAACTAATGAAAAACTGTTTTTT	CASSQFVATNEKLFF
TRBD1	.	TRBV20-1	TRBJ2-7	TGCAGTGCTAGAGTCATCGACAGGGGGGGCTACGAGCAGTACTTC	CSARVIDRGGYEQYF
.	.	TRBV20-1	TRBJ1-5	TGCAGTGCTAGAAAGGTGTCAGGAAATCAGCCCCAGCATTTT	CSARKVSGNQPQHF
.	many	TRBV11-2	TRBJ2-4	TGTGCCAGCAGCTTAGGACTAGGGGACATTCAGTACTTC	CASSLGLGDIQYF
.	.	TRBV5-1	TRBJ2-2	TGCGCCAGCAGCTTGGAGCCTCAGGGGACCGGGGAGCTGTTTTTT	CASSLEPQGTGELFF
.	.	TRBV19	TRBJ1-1	TGTGCCACGACAGGCAGGCGCACTGAAGCTTTCTTT	CATTGRRTEAFF
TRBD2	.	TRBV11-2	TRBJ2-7	TGTGCCAGCAGCCCTACCTCGAGCGGGAGTTCCTACGAGCAGTACTTC	CASSPTSSGSSYEQYF
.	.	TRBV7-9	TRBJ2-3	TGTGCCAGCAGCCGTCCAGGCACAGATACGCAGTATTTT	CASSRPGTDTQYF
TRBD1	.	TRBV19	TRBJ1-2	TGTGCCAGTAGCTCAACAATCGACAGGGGCTATGGCTACACCTTC	CASSSTIDRGYGYTF
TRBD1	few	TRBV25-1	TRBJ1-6	TGTGCCAGCAGTGAAGGAGGGACAGGGCATTCACCCCTCCACTTT	CASSEGGTGHSPLHF